This T cell receptor beta chain was sequenced during a study of beta chain features in type 1 diabetes (dated 2018 in TCRdb). About the study as a whole: Mean age, gender distribution, total cell number and subset yield were not different between patients and healthy donors. A total of just under 110,000,000 sorted cells were examined across all samples, and RNA yield correlated strongly with the number of cells per subset. Naive and central memory subsets were obtained from all 30 or so donors, but regulatory and stem cell-like memory subsets were isolated from only 8 patients and 8 healthy donors. In the study, TCRB repertoires of sorted circulating CD4+ T cell subsets from recently diagnosed type 1 diabetes patients were compared with those of matched healthy donors. What the study reported, not specific to this receptor: In all four CD4+ subsets, TCRB CDR3 length was moderately but significantly shorter in type 1 diabetes patients. Sequencing cDNA rather than genomic DNA could over-represent highly expressing activated cells, although activation and CD3 levels did not differ between groups. HLA sub-analyses involved small numbers of individuals, so any influence of HLA type on TCRB rearrangement remained unresolved. Naive, central memory and regulatory TCRB repertoires appeared to be more similar among patients than among healthy donors. At VDJ recombination sites, patients with type 1 diabetes made fewer insertions and deleted more nucleotides, a pattern implying thymic rearrangement abnormalities. PCR might favor shorter templates, but patient and control samples were amplified and corrected together, so any skew would affect both groups equally.

Trimmed from V: 1 base; trimmed from J: 4 bases; junction bases lacking a gene match: 12. CDR1 and CDR2, looked up from the germline V gene, are LGHNA and YNFKEQ. Its CDR3 holds 17 amino acids, cysteine through phenylalanine. Only the CDR3 region is kept as DNA, spanning 51 bases read in frame from base 1. The High Capacity cDNA Reverse Transcription Kit was used to reverse transcribe all of the isolated RNA, meaning that expressed TCRB transcripts were what got sequenced. Naive, central memory and regulatory T cell samples underwent deep immunoSEQ sequencing, averaging around 3.9 million total reads per sample. After sorted cells were lysed in RLT buffer, RNA was extracted with DNase-treated RNeasy Micro or Mini kits, with the choice depending on cell number. Each cell subset was processed on its own to prevent cross-contamination, while patient and healthy donor samples were processed together. TCRB sequences were amplified from cDNA with the immunoSEQ multiplex PCR, producing 87-bp fragments spanning the CDR3 region. Amplicons were sequenced on the Illumina HiSeq platform. Per the source publication's procedure: PCR bias was corrected computationally using synthetic template baselines, and reads within Hamming distance 2 were collapsed, with unmergeable singletons discarded. Reads were aligned to IMGT to assign V, D and J genes, CDR3 length, and insertions or deletions at six rearrangement sites. Clonotype counts were normalized to sorted cell number within each subset before computing true diversity and Gini coefficients with the tcR R package. The overlap coefficient, calculated on TCRB nucleotide sequences, was used to quantify repertoire sharing. As a proxy for the pre-selection repertoire, out-of-frame TCRB sequences from naive cells were analyzed. Here the immuneACCESS table is served through TCRdb, limited to in-frame sequences with V and J called. Missing clones are a known gap in these copies; in checked studies unresolved V genes cover under half, and the rest lacks a known reason. V, J and clone size are those of that table, while D and trimming were read from the DNA. Counted in this sample were hundreds of thousands of clones; roughly 15% of them appeared once. Of the sample, 0.02% to 0.03% is held by the ten largest clones.

This clone has more than one count but fewer than ten. Its antigen remains unidentified. No much larger clone exists at a distance of one base, and base qualities are not known. From each donor, a single peripheral blood sample of approximately 110 mL on average was drawn into heparinised tubes. A BD FACSAria II and a panel including CD45RO, CCR7, CD25, CD127, CD95 and CD27 were used to sort naive, central memory, regulatory and stem cell-like memory CD4+ T cells. Every sorted population had a purity above 95%. PBMCs were isolated right away by Lymphoprep density gradient centrifugation and were stained directly, without culture. Samples were stained and sorted in pairs, with one healthy donor and one patient per experiment, so that batch effects were minimized.

The chain is assembled from TRBV4-2 and TRBJ2-7; 8 bases in the middle match TRBD2. Input material: naive CD4+ T cells from blood. Taken with the paper, the label for cell subset or site translates to: true naive CD4+ T cells. The TCR was taken from a woman between 18 and 29 years old in good health. The DNA is as follows: TGTGCCAGCAGCCAAGTTGAGGGGGGGCTAGCGGGTTACGAGCAGTACTTC. It translates as CASSQVEGGLAGYEQYF.